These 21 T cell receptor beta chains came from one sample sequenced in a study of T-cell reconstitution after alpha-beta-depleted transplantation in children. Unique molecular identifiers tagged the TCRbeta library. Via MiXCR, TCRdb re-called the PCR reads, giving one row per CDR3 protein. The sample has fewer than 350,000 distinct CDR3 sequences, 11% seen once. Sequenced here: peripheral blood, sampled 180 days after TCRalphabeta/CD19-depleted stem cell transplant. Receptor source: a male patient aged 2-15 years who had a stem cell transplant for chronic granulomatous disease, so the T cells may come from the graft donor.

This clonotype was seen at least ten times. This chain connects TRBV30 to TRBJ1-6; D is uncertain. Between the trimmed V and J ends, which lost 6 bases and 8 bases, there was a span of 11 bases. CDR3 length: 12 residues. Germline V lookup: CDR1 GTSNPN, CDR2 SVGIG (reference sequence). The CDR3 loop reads CACDPLDSPLHF. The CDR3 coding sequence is TGTGCCTGCGACCCGTTGGATTCACCCCTCCACTTT.

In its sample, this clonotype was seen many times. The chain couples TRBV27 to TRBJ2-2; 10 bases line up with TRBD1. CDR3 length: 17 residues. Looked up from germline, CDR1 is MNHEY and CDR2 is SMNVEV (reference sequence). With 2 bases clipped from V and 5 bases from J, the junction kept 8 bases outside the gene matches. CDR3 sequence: CASSLIRTGGKTGELFF. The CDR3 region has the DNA TGTGCCAGCAGTTTAATCCGGACAGGGGGGAAAACCGGGGAGCTGTTTTTT.

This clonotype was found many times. CDR3 residues: CASSLASLPSGANVLTF. DNA of the CDR3: TGTGCCAGCAGCTTAGCCAGTCTTCCCTCTGGGGCCAACGTCCTGACTTTC. This rearrangement joins TRBV7-2 to TRBJ2-6, with D unclear. Germline CDR1 is SGHTA and CDR2 is FQGNSA. Trimming took off 0 bases at V and 0 bases at J, with 9 bases between the two ends. The CDR3 runs to 17 residues.

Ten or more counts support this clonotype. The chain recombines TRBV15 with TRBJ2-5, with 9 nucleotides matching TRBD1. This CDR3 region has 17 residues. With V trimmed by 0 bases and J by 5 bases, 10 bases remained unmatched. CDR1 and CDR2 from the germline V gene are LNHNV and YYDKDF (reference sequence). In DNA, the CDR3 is TGTGCCACCAGCAGAGATAACGACAGGGGGTCCTGGGAGACCCAGTACTTC. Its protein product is CATSRDNDRGSWETQYF.

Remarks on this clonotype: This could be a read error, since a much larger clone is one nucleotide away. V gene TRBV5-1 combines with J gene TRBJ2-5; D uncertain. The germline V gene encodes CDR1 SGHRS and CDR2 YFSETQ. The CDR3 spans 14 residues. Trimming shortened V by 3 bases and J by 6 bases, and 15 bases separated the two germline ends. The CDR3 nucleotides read TGCGCCAGCAGCTCTTCGGTCACGCAACAGACCCAGTACTTC. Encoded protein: CASSSSVTQQTQYF.

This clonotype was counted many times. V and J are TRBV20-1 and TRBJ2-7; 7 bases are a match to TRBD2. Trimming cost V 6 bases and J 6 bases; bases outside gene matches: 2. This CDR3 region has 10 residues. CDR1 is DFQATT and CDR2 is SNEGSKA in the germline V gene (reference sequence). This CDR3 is CSAGGGEQYF. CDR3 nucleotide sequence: TGCAGTGCGGGGGGGGGCGAGCAGTACTTC.

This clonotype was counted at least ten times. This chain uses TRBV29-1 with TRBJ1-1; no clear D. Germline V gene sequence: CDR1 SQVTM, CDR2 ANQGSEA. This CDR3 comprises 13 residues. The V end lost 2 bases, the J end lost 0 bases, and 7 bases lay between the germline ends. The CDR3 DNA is TGCAGCGTTGAAAGGGCAATGAACACTGAAGCTTTCTTT. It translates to CSVERAMNTEAFF. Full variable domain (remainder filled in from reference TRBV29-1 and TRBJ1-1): SAVISQKPSRDICQRGTSLTIQCQVDSQVTMMFWYRQQPGQSLTLIATANQGSEATYESGFVIDKFPISRPNLTFSTLTVSNMSPEDSSIYLCSVERAMNTEAFFGQGTRLTVV.

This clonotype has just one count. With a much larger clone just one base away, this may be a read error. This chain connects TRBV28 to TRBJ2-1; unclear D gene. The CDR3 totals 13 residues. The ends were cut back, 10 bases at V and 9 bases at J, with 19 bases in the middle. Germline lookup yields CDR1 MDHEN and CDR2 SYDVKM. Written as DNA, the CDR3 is TGTGCCATCCAGAGCTCCTACGGTGGTGAGCAGTTCTTC. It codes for CAIQSSYGGEQFF.

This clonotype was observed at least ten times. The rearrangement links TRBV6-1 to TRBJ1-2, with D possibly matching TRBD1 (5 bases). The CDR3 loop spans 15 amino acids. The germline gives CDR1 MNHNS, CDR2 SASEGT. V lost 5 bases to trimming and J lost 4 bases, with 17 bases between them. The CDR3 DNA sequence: TGTGCCAGCAGTCCGGGCCTCGGGGGGATCTATGGCTACACCTTC. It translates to CASSPGLGGIYGYTF.

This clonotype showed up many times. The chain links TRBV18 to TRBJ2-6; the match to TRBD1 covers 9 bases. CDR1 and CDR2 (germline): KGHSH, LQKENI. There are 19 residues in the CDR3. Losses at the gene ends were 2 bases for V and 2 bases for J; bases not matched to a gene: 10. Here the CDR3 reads CASSPWAMTGGTGANVLTF. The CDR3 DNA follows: TGTGCCAGCTCACCATGGGCTATGACAGGGGGAACTGGGGCCAACGTCCTGACTTTC.

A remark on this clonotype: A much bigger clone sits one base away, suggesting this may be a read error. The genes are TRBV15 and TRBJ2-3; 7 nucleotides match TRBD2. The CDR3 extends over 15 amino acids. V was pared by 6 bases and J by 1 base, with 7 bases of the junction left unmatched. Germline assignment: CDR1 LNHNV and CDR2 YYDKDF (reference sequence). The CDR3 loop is CATSLGLGRTDTQYF. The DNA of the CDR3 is TGTGCCACCAGTCTCGGACTAGGGCGCACAGATACGCAGTATTTT.

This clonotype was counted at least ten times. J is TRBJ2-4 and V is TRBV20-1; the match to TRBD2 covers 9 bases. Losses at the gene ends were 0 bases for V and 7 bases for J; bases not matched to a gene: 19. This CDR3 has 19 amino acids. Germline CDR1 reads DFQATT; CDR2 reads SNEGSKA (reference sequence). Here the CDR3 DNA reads TGCAGTGCTAGAGACCTACGTCTCGGTGGTAGCGGGGGCTGGAACATTCAGTACTTC. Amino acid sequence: CSARDLRLGGSGGWNIQYF.

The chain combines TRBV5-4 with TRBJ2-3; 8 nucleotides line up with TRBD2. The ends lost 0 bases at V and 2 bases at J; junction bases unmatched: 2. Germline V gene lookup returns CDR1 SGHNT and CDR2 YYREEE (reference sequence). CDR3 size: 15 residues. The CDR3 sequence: CASSLGGGTTDTQYF. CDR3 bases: TGTGCCAGCAGCTTGGGCGGGGGGACCACAGATACGCAGTATTTT. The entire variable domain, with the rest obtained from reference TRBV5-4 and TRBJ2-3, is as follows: ETGVTQSPTHLIKTRGQQVTLRCSSQSGHNTVSWYQQALGQGPQFIFQYYREEENGRGNFPPRFSGLQFPNYSSELNVNALELDDSALYLCASSLGGGTTDTQYFGPGTRLTVL.

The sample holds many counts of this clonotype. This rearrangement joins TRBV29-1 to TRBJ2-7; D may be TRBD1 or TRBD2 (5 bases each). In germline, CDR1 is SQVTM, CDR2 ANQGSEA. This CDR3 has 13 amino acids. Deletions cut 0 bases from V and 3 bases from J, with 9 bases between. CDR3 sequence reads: CSVEEGPYYEQYF. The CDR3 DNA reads TGCAGCGTTGAAGAGGGACCGTACTACGAGCAGTACTTC.

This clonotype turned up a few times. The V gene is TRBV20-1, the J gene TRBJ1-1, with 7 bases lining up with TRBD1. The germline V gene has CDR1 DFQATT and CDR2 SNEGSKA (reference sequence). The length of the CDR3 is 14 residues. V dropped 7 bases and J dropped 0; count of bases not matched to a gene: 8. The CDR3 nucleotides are TGCAGTGAGAGGGAGGGGGCCGTGAACACTGAAGCTTTCTTT. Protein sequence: CSEREGAVNTEAFF.

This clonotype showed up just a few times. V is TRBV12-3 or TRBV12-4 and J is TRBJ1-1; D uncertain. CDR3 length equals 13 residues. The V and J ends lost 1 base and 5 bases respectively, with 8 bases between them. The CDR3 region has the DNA TGTGCCAGCAGTTTAGACCCCAGGACTGAAGCTTTCTTT. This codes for CASSLDPRTEAFF.

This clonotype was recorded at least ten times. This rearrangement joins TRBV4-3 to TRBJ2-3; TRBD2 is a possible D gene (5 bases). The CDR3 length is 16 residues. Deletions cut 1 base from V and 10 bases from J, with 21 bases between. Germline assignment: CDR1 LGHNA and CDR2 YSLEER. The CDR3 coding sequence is TGCGCCAGCAGCCAAGTGCGTACTCCCGCCAGAGGGCCGCAGTATTTT. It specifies CASSQVRTPARGPQYF.

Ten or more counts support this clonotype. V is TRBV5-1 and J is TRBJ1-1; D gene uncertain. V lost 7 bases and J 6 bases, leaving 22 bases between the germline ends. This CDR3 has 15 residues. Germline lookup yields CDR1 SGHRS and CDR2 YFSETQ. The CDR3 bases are TGCGCCAGCGAGCTTGGAAACTCTGGGATAGCTGAAGCTTTCTTT. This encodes CASELGNSGIAEAFF.

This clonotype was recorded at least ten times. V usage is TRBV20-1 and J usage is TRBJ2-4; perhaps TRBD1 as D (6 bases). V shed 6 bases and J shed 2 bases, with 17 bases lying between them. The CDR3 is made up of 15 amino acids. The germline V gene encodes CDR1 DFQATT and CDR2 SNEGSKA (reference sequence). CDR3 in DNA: TGCAGTGCAGAAACCTACACAGGGACCAAAAACATTCAGTACTTC. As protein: CSAETYTGTKNIQYF.

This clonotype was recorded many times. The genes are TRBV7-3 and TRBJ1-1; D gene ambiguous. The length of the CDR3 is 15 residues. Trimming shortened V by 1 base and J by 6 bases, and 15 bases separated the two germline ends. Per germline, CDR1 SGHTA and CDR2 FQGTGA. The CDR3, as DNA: TGTGCCAGCAGCTTAATAAGTGCCGGGTCCCCTGAAGCTTTCTTT. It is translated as CASSLISAGSPEAFF.

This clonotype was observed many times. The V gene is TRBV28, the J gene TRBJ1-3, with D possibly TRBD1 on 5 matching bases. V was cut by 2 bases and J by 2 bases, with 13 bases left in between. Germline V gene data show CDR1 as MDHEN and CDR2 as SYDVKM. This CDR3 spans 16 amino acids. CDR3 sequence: CASSLAGTVTGNTIYF. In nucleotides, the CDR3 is TGTGCCAGCAGTTTAGCGGGGACCGTCACTGGAAACACCATATATTTT.